Below, one T cell receptor beta chain is given with its context. The record originates from a study of technical replicates of blood from a handful of donors. Sequenced by immunoSEQ multiplex PCR; TCRdb stores in-frame clones only, minus some. The data contain roughly 90,000 clones, 95% to 97% of them seen just once; the ten biggest clones take up around 0.37%. V lost 2 bases and J 4 bases, leaving 7 bases between the germline ends. The length of the CDR3 is 13 residues. The germline V gene has CDR1 LNHDA and CDR2 SQIVND (reference sequence). The gene calls are TRBV19 and TRBJ2-3; unclear D gene. The sequence was obtained from a human donor in good health. Sequences were obtained from T cells isolated from PBMCs. The DNA for the CDR3 is TGTGCCAGTAGTATACGGAGATCAGATACGCAGTATTTT. This translates into CASSIRRSDTQYF.